The rows below give T cell receptor beta chains drawn from one sample of a study of T-cell memory formation after mild COVID-19. TCRdb re-called the 5' RACE reads with MiXCR, one entry per CDR3 protein. The sample carries some 190,000 distinct CDR3 sequences, about 18% recorded once. Sequenced sample: PBMCs or a T cell subset sorted from them (not recorded which). The receptors come from an adult woman who had mild COVID-19 (a few samples of this study predate the infection). Cell type and time point are not known. The CDR3 runs from the conserved cysteine through the conserved F or W. The order of the fields is V gene, D gene, clone size, J gene, CDR3 DNA, CDR3 protein. The D gene is left open where the match is weak. Rows give clone size only sometimes, using once, few, many, or a class for an expanded clone.

>TRBV20-1|TRBD1|many|TRBJ1-5
TGCAGTGCTAGGGACAGGGGGATAGGTCAGCCCCAGCATTTT
CSARDRGIGQPQHF
>TRBV2|.|.|TRBJ1-1
TGTGCCAGCAGTGAATTTTGGATAGGATCGAACACTGAAGCTTTCTTT
CASSEFWIGSNTEAFF
>TRBV5-1|TRBD2|many|TRBJ2-3
TGCGCCAGCAGCCTCGGACTAGCGGGGAACACAGATACGCAGTATTTT
CASSLGLAGNTDTQYF
>TRBV6-1|.|.|TRBJ1-3
TGTGCCAGCAGTGAAGATGGGGGGTACGGAAACACCATATATTTT
CASSEDGGYGNTIYF
>TRBV20-1|.|.|TRBJ1-2
TGCAGTGCTAGAGATATTATCGGGGGTGGCTACACCTTC
CSARDIIGGGYTF
>TRBV9|TRBD2|.|TRBJ2-1
TGTACCAGCAGCACAAGCGGGGGGCTAGCGGGGCTGGTTAGCGAGCAGTTCTTC
CTSSTSGGLAGLVSEQFF
>TRBV12-3/TRBV12-4|TRBD2|.|TRBJ2-3
TGTGCCAGCAGCCCAATAGCGGGGCCCACAGATACGCAGTATTTT
CASSPIAGPTDTQYF
>TRBV3-1|.|.|TRBJ2-7
TGTGCCAGCAGCCAAGGTCGGGCTAGCTCCTACGAGCAGTACTTC
CASSQGRASSYEQYF
>TRBV3-1|.|few|TRBJ1-2
TGTGCCAGCAGCCGGACCGATAATGGCTACACCTTC
CASSRTDNGYTF
>TRBV6-5|.|.|TRBJ1-2
TGTGCCACCGCGAGTGGGGGGCCAGAGTTCTATGGCTACACCTTC
CATASGGPEFYGYTF
>TRBV19|.|.|TRBJ1-2
TGTGCCAGTAGCTTCCCTGGAAACTCTAACTATGGCTACACCTTC
CASSFPGNSNYGYTF
>TRBV5-1|.|once|TRBJ2-7
TGCGCCAGCAGCTTGGCCGGTCAGGAAACCTACGAGCAGTACTTC
CASSLAGQETYEQYF
>TRBV11-3|.|.|TRBJ2-7
TGTGCCAGCAGCTTAGGATTCATCTCGGGTAAGGTCTACGAGCAGTACTTC
CASSLGFISGKVYEQYF
>TRBV27|.|.|TRBJ1-1
TGTGCCAGCACCAGCAGGCTCAGAGCGACTGAAGCTTTCTTT
CASTSRLRATEAFF
>TRBV5-1|TRBD1|few|TRBJ2-7
TGCGCCAGCAGCCATCCAATCGGGACAGGGGGCCACGAGCAGTACTTC
CASSHPIGTGGHEQYF
>TRBV4-1|TRBD1|few|TRBJ2-2
TGCGCCAGCAGGAACCGGGACAGGGAAACCGGGGAGCTGTTTTTT
CASRNRDRETGELFF
>TRBV12-3/TRBV12-4|TRBD1|few|TRBJ1-4
TGTGCCAGCCGCCCTGACAGGGGGGTCGAAAAACTGTTTTTT
CASRPDRGVEKLFF
>TRBV4-1|.|many|TRBJ2-5
TGCGCCAGCAGCCCTGGGGCGGCTAACCGAGAGACCCAGTACTTC
CASSPGAANRETQYF
>TRBV5-1|.|.|TRBJ2-6
TGCGCCAGCAGCTTGATCGGGACTGGGGCCAACGTCCTGACTTTC
CASSLIGTGANVLTF
>TRBV25-1|.|.|TRBJ2-5
TGTGCCAGCAGCGCGAGGCGGGGAGAGACCCAGTACTTC
CASSARRGETQYF
>TRBV7-9|.|.|TRBJ2-4
TGTGCCAGCAGGGCCGAAAACATTCAGTACTTC
CASRAENIQYF
>TRBV29-1|TRBD1|few|TRBJ1-2
TGCAGCGTTCAGGACAGGGGGAGGTCTGGCTACACCTTC
CSVQDRGRSGYTF
>TRBV10-3|.|.|TRBJ1-6
TGTGCCATCAGGGACAGCTCCTATAATTCACCCCTCCACTTT
CAIRDSSYNSPLHF
>TRBV18|.|.|TRBJ2-7
TGTGCCAGCTCAAAGGACGCCGCGGACGAGCAGTACTTC
CASSKDAADEQYF
>TRBV27|.|.|TRBJ1-5
TGTGCCAGCAGTTTATCTGGCGTTGGGGGTTACAATCAGCCCCAGCATTTT
CASSLSGVGGYNQPQHF
>TRBV7-3|TRBD2|once|TRBJ2-2
TGTGCCAGCAGCCCGAATCAGCGGGAGATAGCGAACACCGGGGAGCTGTTTTTT
CASSPNQREIANTGELFF
>TRBV5-1|.|.|TRBJ1-6
TGCGCCAGCAGCTTGGCTCCGGACAAGAGTTCACCCCTCCACTTT
CASSLAPDKSSPLHF
>TRBV19|.|.|TRBJ1-5
TGTGCCAGTACCCCGCGGTATAGCAATCAGCCCCAGCATTTT
CASTPRYSNQPQHF
>TRBV5-1|.|.|TRBJ2-7
TGCGCCAGCAGCGGGGCCGATAGCTCCTACGAGCAGTACTTC
CASSGADSSYEQYF
>TRBV20-1|TRBD2|few|TRBJ2-1
TGCAGTGCTAGTTTAGGGACTAGCGGGACGAGCGAGCAGTTCTTC
CSASLGTSGTSEQFF
>TRBV12-3/TRBV12-4|TRBD1|few|TRBJ2-2
TGTGCCAGCAGTTTAGGTTGGACAGGGTACACCGGGGAGCTGTTTTTT
CASSLGWTGYTGELFF
>TRBV4-2|.|.|TRBJ1-2
TGTGCCAGCAGCCCCCCGGTCTCAACAGGTCGCTATGGCTACACCTTC
CASSPPVSTGRYGYTF
>TRBV15|.|.|TRBJ2-7
TGTGCCACCAGCAGGGTGAAGGGTCACGAGCAGTACTTC
CATSRVKGHEQYF
>TRBV5-4|TRBD1|.|TRBJ1-6
TGTGCCAGCAGCCCCAGGGGGTCGCATTCACCCCTCCACTTT
CASSPRGSHSPLHF
>TRBV7-8|.|few|TRBJ2-2
TGTGCCAGCAGCTTAAGCGTCCCGGCCGGGGAGCTGTTTTTT
CASSLSVPAGELFF
>TRBV7-2|.|many|TRBJ1-2
TGTGCCAGCAGCTCCCAACAGAATAACTATGGCTACACCTTC
CASSSQQNNYGYTF
>TRBV7-8|.|.|TRBJ1-2
TGTGCCAGCAGCTTAAACCCGGCGGTGGGCCCCCTGGGCTACACCTTC
CASSLNPAVGPLGYTF
>TRBV20-1|TRBD1|many|TRBJ2-7
TGCAGTGCTAGAGGATGGGGACAGACTTACGAGCAGTACTTC
CSARGWGQTYEQYF
>TRBV6-4|.|few|TRBJ1-2
TGTGCCAGCAGTGGCCGGTCAGGAGGCTACACCTTC
CASSGRSGGYTF
>TRBV7-6|.|few|TRBJ2-3
TGTGCCAGCAGCTATCCCCCCTTCGGCACAGATACGCAGTATTTT
CASSYPPFGTDTQYF
>TRBV25-1|TRBD1|few|TRBJ1-1
TGTGCCTCCTCTGGGAGCGGGACAGGGGTTGCTTTCTTT
CASSGSGTGVAFF
>TRBV7-2|TRBD1|few|TRBJ1-2
TGTGCCAGCAGCTTGATGTGGACAGGGAACTATGGCTACACCTTC
CASSLMWTGNYGYTF
>TRBV7-8|.|many|TRBJ1-1
TGTGCCAGCAGCCCGCGAATAGACATTAACACTGAAGCTTTCTTT
CASSPRIDINTEAFF
>TRBV7-2|.|.|TRBJ1-2
TGTGCCAGCAGCTTCTACAGGGACTCCTATGGCTACACCTTC
CASSFYRDSYGYTF
>TRBV2|.|.|TRBJ1-5
TGTGCCAGCAGTGCGTCGGGGGGCGGCAATCAGCCCCAGCATTTT
CASSASGGGNQPQHF
>TRBV29-1|TRBD2|.|TRBJ2-5
TGCAGCGTTGCTGGGGCGGGGGACGCGGGAGAGACCCAGTACTTC
CSVAGAGDAGETQYF
>TRBV5-1|TRBD1|many|TRBJ2-5
TGCGCCAGCAGCCCGGGACAGCCGCAAGAGACCCAGTACTTC
CASSPGQPQETQYF
>TRBV12-3/TRBV12-4|TRBD1|.|TRBJ1-2
TGTGCCAGCAGCCATATGGACAGGGTATCCTATGGCTACACCTTC
CASSHMDRVSYGYTF